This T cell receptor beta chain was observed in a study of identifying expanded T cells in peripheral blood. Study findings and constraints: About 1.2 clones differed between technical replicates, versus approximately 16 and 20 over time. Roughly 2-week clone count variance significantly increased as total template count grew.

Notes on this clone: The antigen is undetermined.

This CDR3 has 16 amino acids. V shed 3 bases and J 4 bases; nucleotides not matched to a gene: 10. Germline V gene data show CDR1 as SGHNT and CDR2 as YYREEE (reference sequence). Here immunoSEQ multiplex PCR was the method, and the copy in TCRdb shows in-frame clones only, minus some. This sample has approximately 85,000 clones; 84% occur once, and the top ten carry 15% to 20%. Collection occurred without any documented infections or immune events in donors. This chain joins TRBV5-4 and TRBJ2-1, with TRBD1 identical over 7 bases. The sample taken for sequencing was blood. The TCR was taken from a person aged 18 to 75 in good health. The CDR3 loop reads CASSSSRGSSYNEQFF. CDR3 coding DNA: TGTGCCAGCAGCTCCTCCAGGGGGAGTAGTTACAATGAGCAGTTCTTC. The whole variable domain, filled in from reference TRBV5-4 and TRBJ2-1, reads ETGVTQSPTHLIKTRGQQVTLRCSSQSGHNTVSWYQQALGQGPQFIFQYYREEENGRGNFPPRFSGLQFPNYSSELNVNALELDDSALYLCASSSSRGSSYNEQFFGPGTRLTVL.